One and the same sample provided the 21 T cell receptor beta chains below, sequenced in a study of blood T cell repertoires in COVID-19. Here immunoSEQ multiplex PCR was the method, and the copy in TCRdb shows in-frame clones only, minus some. Of 95,000 to 150,000 clones in the sample, 85% were seen once. Material: peripheral blood. These receptors originate from a woman older than 75 with acute or convalescent COVID-19.

V usage is TRBV27 and J usage is TRBJ2-1, with D possibly matching TRBD2 (6 bases). CDR3 size: 13 residues. Germline loops: CDR1 MNHEY, CDR2 SMNVEV (reference sequence). With 0 bases removed from V and 8 bases from J, the gap between germline ends came to 8 bases. CDR3 DNA sequence: TGTGCCAGCAGTTTATCGTGGGGGGATGAGCAGTTCTTC. It encodes CASSLSWGDEQFF.

The chain is built from TRBV6-5 and TRBJ2-7, with 8 bases lining up with TRBD1. Per germline, CDR1 MNHEY and CDR2 SVGAGI. With V trimmed by 5 bases and J by 6 bases, 6 bases remained unmatched. The CDR3 has 13 amino acids. The CDR3 nucleotides are TGTGCCAGCAGTCCCGACAGGGGCGGCGAGCAGTACGTC. It specifies CASSPDRGGEQYV.

The chain couples TRBV6-5 to TRBJ2-5; 8 bases fit TRBD2. The germline CDR1 and CDR2 sequences are MNHEY and SVGAGI. V trimming: 7 bases; J trimming: 5 bases; junction bases outside the gene matches: 6. The CDR3 sequence is 13 residues long. CDR3 nucleotide sequence: TGTGCCAGCACCGCACCGGGGGGGGAGACCCAGTACTTC. Translation: CASTAPGGETQYF.

The CDR3, as DNA: TGTGCCAGCAGCTTATATGAGGGAAAAGCTTTCTTT. Translated: CASSLYEGKAFF. V gene TRBV11-2 combines with J gene TRBJ1-1; D is undetermined. The germline V and J ends were trimmed by 2 bases and 9 bases, with 10 bases remaining between them. CDR3 length: 12 residues. CDR1 and CDR2 from the germline V gene are SGHAT and FQNNGV.

This chain uses TRBV7-3 with TRBJ2-5; weak D call: TRBD1 (5 bases). This CDR3 comprises 15 residues. The V end lost 5 bases, the J end lost 1 base, and 14 bases lay between the germline ends. Germline V gene lookup returns CDR1 SGHTA and CDR2 FQGTGA. This CDR3 is CASSTLPGPQETQYF. CDR3 bases: TGTGCCAGCAGCACCCTCCCAGGGCCCCAAGAGACCCAGTACTTC.

The chain carries TRBV29-1 and TRBJ1-2; D not resolved. Trimming pared 2 bases from V and 1 base from J, leaving 8 bases between. The CDR3 contains 13 residues. The germline CDR1 and CDR2 sequences are SQVTM and ANQGSEA. For the CDR3, the DNA is TGCAGCGTTGAACCCCCTAATAACTATGGCTACACCTTC. Encoded protein: CSVEPPNNYGYTF.

This chain connects TRBV5-4 to TRBJ2-1; possible D gene TRBD1, 5 bases. The CDR3 spans 14 residues. Germline CDR1 is SGHNT and CDR2 is YYREEE (reference sequence). V was pared by 4 bases and J by 4 bases, with 12 bases between. This CDR3 is CASSPDSEYNEQFF. The CDR3 bases are TGTGCCAGCAGCCCCGACAGTGAATACAATGAGCAGTTCTTC.

The rearrangement joins TRBV6-5 to TRBJ1-2; D gene uncertain. CDR3 length: 14 residues. The germline V gene has CDR1 MNHEY and CDR2 SVGAGI. Deletions cut 0 bases from V and 4 bases from J, with 9 bases between. The CDR3 DNA sequence: TGTGCCAGCAGTTACTCGTCCAGCGGCTATGGCTACACCTTC. Encoded protein: CASSYSSSGYGYTF.

This clone was detected only once. This sequence joins TRBV10-3 and TRBJ1-6; D is ambiguous. Germline V CDR1 and CDR2: ENHRY, SYGVKD. This CDR3 comprises 16 residues. Trimming took 0 bases from V and 0 from J, leaving 6 bases between them. The CDR3 DNA sequence: TGTGCCATCAGTGAGTCTCTGAGCTCCTATAATTCACCCCTCCACTTT. It encodes CAISESLSSYNSPLHF.

The chain uses TRBV5-6 and TRBJ2-3, with a weak D call TRBD2 (6 bases). This CDR3 contains 12 residues. Germline lookup yields CDR1 SGHDT and CDR2 YYEEEE. V was cut by 4 bases and J by 5 bases, with 8 bases left in between. CDR3 protein: CASSLGRDTQYF. DNA for the CDR3: TGTGCCAGCAGCCTCGGGAGAGATACGCAGTATTTT. The complete variable domain, with remaining parts taken from reference TRBV5-6 and TRBJ2-3, reads DAGVTQSPTHLIKTRGQQVTLRCSPKSGHDTVSWYQQALGQGPQFIFQYYEEEERQRGNFPDRFSGHQFPNYSSELNVNALLLGDSALYLCASSLGRDTQYFGPGTRLTVL.

The chain is built from TRBV5-4 and TRBJ2-3; perhaps TRBD2 as D (5 bases). Germline values: CDR1 SGHNT, CDR2 YYREEE (reference sequence). V gave up 0 bases and J gave up 0 bases, with 11 bases separating them. This CDR3 region has 16 residues. The CDR3 here is CASSLAQRRSTDTQYF. The CDR3 DNA is TGTGCCAGCAGCTTGGCCCAGCGGAGGAGCACAGATACGCAGTATTTT. Using reference TRBV5-4 and TRBJ2-3 for the parts outside the CDR3, the full variable domain is ETGVTQSPTHLIKTRGQQVTLRCSSQSGHNTVSWYQQALGQGPQFIFQYYREEENGRGNFPPRFSGLQFPNYSSELNVNALELDDSALYLCASSLAQRRSTDTQYFGPGTRLTVL.

V and J are TRBV9 and TRBJ2-7; D might be TRBD2 (5 bases). The CDR3 has 14 amino acids. Germline CDR1 reads SGDLS; CDR2 reads YYNGEE. Deletions cut 3 bases from V and 0 bases from J, with 10 bases between. CDR3 nucleotide sequence: TGTGCCAGCAGCGGAGGGAGAAGCTCCTACGAGCAGTACTTC. Its translation is CASSGGRSSYEQYF.

The chain uses TRBV10-3 and TRBJ2-1; 7 bases match TRBD1. This CDR3 is 13 amino acids long. The V and J ends lost 10 bases and 5 bases, in that order; junction bases with no gene match: 8. The germline CDR1 and CDR2 sequences are ENHRY and SYGVKD. As DNA, the CDR3 is TGTGCCAGCTCCCGTACAGGGGACAATGAGCAGTTCTTC. Protein: CASSRTGDNEQFF.

The rearrangement uses TRBV18 and TRBJ1-2, with 9 bases identical to TRBD1. The CDR3 has 17 residues. Germline V CDR1 and CDR2: KGHSH, LQKENI. V trimming: 4 bases; J trimming: 5 bases; junction bases outside the gene matches: 14. The CDR3 DNA sequence: TGTGCCAGCTCACTATACCAAACGGGACAGGGCCCTTATGGCTACACCTTC. Encoded protein: CASSLYQTGQGPYGYTF.

This clone was observed a few times. This chain links TRBV4-3 with TRBJ2-3, with 10 nucleotides matching TRBD2. CDR1 is LGHNA and CDR2 is YSLEER in the germline V gene. J was trimmed by 2 bases and V by 3 bases; bases with no gene match: 11. This CDR3 has 18 amino acids. In DNA form, the CDR3 reads TGCGCCAGCAGCCAGAACCGGCTAGCGGGGGACCTCACAGATACGCAGTATTTT. Its translation: CASSQNRLAGDLTDTQYF.

The chain has TRBV15 and TRBJ1-4, with 7 bases aligning to TRBD1. The germline gives CDR1 LNHNV, CDR2 YYDKDF (reference sequence). This CDR3 spans 18 amino acids. V lost 4 bases and J lost 6; bases outside the gene matches: 17. The CDR3 sequence is CATSTRDRVRLGHEKLFF. CDR3 DNA sequence: TGTGCCACCAGCACCCGCGACAGGGTGCGTTTAGGGCATGAAAAACTGTTTTTT.

The genes are TRBV2 and TRBJ1-2; tentative D call: TRBD1 (5 bases). The CDR3 consists of 14 residues. Trimming took off 0 bases at V and 9 bases at J, with 14 bases between the two ends. Germline V gives CDR1 SNHLY, CDR2 FYNNEI. This CDR3 is CASSEAADSRRYTF. In nucleotides, the CDR3 is TGTGCCAGCAGTGAAGCCGCTGACAGCCGTCGCTACACCTTC.

Only a few counts were recorded for this clone. The chain joins TRBV6-6 to TRBJ1-2; 9 nucleotides agree with TRBD1. The germline CDR1 and CDR2 sequences are MNHNY and SVGAGI (reference sequence). The CDR3 extends over 12 amino acids. J lost 8 bases, V lost 8 bases, and 6 bases had no gene match. The DNA for the CDR3 is TGTGCCAGCCAGACAGGGGGTGGCGGCTACACCTTC. This codes for CASQTGGGGYTF.

This clone occurred once. This chain links TRBV6-5 with TRBJ1-5; 8 nucleotides align to TRBD1. The germline gives CDR1 MNHEY, CDR2 SVGAGI. This CDR3 has 15 amino acids. Trimming at V came to 5 bases and at J to 3 bases, leaving 6 bases not matched to a gene. CDR3 nucleotides: TGTGCCAGCAGTCGCGACAGGGGTACCAATCAGCCCCAGCATTTT. Encoded protein: CASSRDRGTNQPQHF.

The V and J genes are TRBV29-1 and TRBJ1-1; the D is unclear. The CDR3 covers 12 residues. V gave up 3 bases and J gave up 1 base, with 6 bases separating them. Per germline, CDR1 SQVTM and CDR2 ANQGSEA. CDR3 sequence reads: CSVDRSNTEAFF. Written as DNA, the CDR3 is TGCAGCGTTGACAGATCGAACACTGAAGCTTTCTTT.

This rearrangement joins TRBV10-3 to TRBJ2-3; TRBD2 agrees at 12 bases. Germline CDR1 is ENHRY and CDR2 is SYGVKD. The CDR3 is 15 amino acids. Unmatched junction bases numbered 9, after V lost 10 bases and J lost 4 bases. In DNA, the CDR3 is TGTGCCACCTGCGCGCTAGCGGGGGGGCCAGATACGCAGTATTTT. Amino acids: CATCALAGGPDTQYF.